This TCR beta chain was identified during a study of PD-L1 blockade in urothelial cancer. About the research overall: Patients had been given 0 to 3 earlier chemotherapy regimens.

The protocol was immunoSEQ multiplex PCR, while the TCRdb copy is restricted to in-frame clones and leaves out a portion. This sample has about 39,000 clones, with 80% to 90% found just once. This CDR3 spans 14 amino acids. With 6 bases clipped from V and 3 bases from J, the junction kept 8 bases outside the gene matches. Germline V gene data show CDR1 as LNHDA and CDR2 as SQIVND (reference sequence). This chain links TRBV19 with TRBJ2-7; TRBD2 matches 7 bases. The material sequenced was PBMCs, taken around atezolizumab (anti-PD-L1) treatment. The sequence was collected from a man aged 55 to 70 with urothelial cancer. CDR3 amino acids: CASSLRGGGYEQYF. Here the CDR3 DNA reads TGTGCCAGTAGCCTTCGCGGGGGAGGCTACGAGCAGTACTTC.